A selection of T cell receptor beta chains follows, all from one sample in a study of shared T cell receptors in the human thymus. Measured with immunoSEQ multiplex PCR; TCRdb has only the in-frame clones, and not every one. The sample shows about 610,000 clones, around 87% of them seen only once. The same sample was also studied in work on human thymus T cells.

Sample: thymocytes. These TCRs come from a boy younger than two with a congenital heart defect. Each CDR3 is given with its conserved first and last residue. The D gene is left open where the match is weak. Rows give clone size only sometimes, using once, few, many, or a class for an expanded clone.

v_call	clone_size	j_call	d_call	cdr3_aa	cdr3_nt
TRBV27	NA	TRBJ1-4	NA	CASSLYGGRSEKLFF	TGTGCCAGCAGTTTATACGGAGGGAGGAGTGAAAAACTGTTTTTT
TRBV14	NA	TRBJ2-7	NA	CASSPYAGLSRYEQYF	TGTGCCAGCAGCCCCTACGCCGGTTTGTCGCGGTACGAGCAGTACTTC
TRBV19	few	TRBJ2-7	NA	CASSIAGYEQYF	TGTGCCAGTAGTATAGCCGGCTACGAGCAGTACTTC
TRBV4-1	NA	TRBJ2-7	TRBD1	CASSQDLGGDRGFFSYEQYF	TGCGCCAGCAGCCAAGATCTAGGTGGAGACAGGGGGTTCTTCTCCTACGAGCAGTACTTC
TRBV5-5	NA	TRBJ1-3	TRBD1	CASSSGTGGSGNTIYF	TGTGCCAGCAGCTCAGGGACAGGAGGTTCTGGAAACACCATATATTTT
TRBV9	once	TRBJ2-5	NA	CASSAPEGGQYF	TGTGCCAGCAGCGCGCCCGAGGGGGGGCAGTACTTC
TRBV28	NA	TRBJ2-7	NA	CASKNREEVEQYF	TGTGCCAGCAAGAACAGGGAAGAGGTCGAGCAGTACTTC
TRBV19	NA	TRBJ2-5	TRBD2	CASSMGGETQYF	TGTGCCAGTAGTATGGGGGGGGAGACCCAGTACTTC
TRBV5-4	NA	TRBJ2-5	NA	CASSLLPGARETQYF	TGTGCCAGCAGCTTACTGCCAGGGGCGAGGGAGACCCAGTACTTC
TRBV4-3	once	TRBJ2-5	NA	CASSQGGWETQYF	TGCGCCAGCAGCCAAGGGGGCTGGGAGACCCAGTACTTC
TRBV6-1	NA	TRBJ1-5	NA	CASSDPGYRVEGNQPQHF	TGTGCCAGCAGTGATCCGGGATACAGGGTAGAGGGCAATCAGCCCCAGCATTTT
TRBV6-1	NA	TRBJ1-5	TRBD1	CASSGPGGREPQHF	TGTGCCAGCAGTGGCCCAGGGGGCAGAGAGCCCCAGCATTTT
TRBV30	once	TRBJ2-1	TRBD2	CAWSDPRGGIHNEQFF	TGTGCCTGGAGTGACCCACGGGGGGGTATACACAATGAGCAGTTCTTC
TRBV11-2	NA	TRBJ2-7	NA	CASSGHYSYEQYF	TGTGCCAGCAGCGGGCATTACTCCTACGAGCAGTACTTC
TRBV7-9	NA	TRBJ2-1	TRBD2	CASSFGDYQNYNEQFF	TGTGCCAGCAGCTTTGGGGACTACCAAAACTACAATGAGCAGTTCTTC
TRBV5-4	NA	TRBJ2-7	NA	CASSLAQPTRSTSYEQYF	TGTGCCAGCAGCTTGGCACAACCGACTAGGTCGACCTCCTACGAGCAGTACTTC
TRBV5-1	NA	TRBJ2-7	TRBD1	CASSLTGNSYEQYF	TGCGCCAGCAGCCTGACAGGGAACTCCTACGAGCAGTACTTC
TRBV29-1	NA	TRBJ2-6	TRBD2	CSVRTSGSVGANVLTF	TGCAGCGTTCGGACTAGCGGGAGCGTTGGGGCCAACGTCCTGACTTTC
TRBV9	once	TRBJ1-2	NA	CASSPGPGDVIYGYTF	TGTGCCAGCAGCCCAGGGCCAGGGGACGTCATCTATGGCTACACCTTC
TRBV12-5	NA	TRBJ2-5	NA	CASGLVDSRGLNQETQYF	TGTGCTAGTGGTTTGGTAGATAGCAGGGGCCTAAACCAAGAGACCCAGTACTTC
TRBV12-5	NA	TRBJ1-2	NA	CASGLGGGRGYTF	TGTGCTAGTGGTTTGGGCGGCGGGAGAGGCTACACCTTC
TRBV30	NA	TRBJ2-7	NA	CAWSGLRAEQYF	TGTGCCTGGAGTGGCCTCAGGGCCGAGCAGTACTTC
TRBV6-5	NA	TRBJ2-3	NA	CASSYSGTPATDTQYF	TGTGCCAGCAGTTACTCGGGCACCCCAGCCACAGATACGCAGTATTTT
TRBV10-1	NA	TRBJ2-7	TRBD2	CASSESGLAGQGVPYEQYF	TGCGCCAGCAGTGAGTCAGGGCTAGCGGGGCAGGGGGTCCCCTACGAGCAGTACTTC
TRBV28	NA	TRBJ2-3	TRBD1	CASSWTGGRRSGTDTQYF	TGTGCCAGCAGTTGGACAGGGGGCCGCAGGAGCGGCACAGATACGCAGTATTTT
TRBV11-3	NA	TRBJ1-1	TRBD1	CASSPRQGPDTEAFF	TGTGCCAGCAGCCCTCGACAGGGCCCAGACACTGAAGCTTTCTTT
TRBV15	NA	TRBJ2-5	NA	CATSGDRKRGEETQYF	TGTGCCACCAGTGGAGACAGGAAAAGGGGAGAAGAGACCCAGTACTTC
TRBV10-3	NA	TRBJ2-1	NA	CAISVGGLSEQFF	TGTGCCATCAGCGTGGGGGGTTTAAGTGAGCAGTTCTTC
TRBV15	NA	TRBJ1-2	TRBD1	CATSSGTGNLNYGYTF	TGTGCCACCAGCAGCGGGACAGGCAACCTTAACTATGGCTACACCTTC
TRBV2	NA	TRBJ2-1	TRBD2	CASRHGTSPRGGQFF	TGTGCCAGCAGACACGGGACTAGTCCCCGGGGGGGGCAGTTCTTC
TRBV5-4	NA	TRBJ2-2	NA	CASSLDRAGTGELFF	TGTGCCAGCAGCTTGGACAGGGCGGGCACCGGGGAGCTGTTTTTT
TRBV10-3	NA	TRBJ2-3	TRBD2	CAISETILAGGFTDTQYF	TGTGCCATCAGTGAGACCATACTAGCGGGAGGTTTCACAGATACGCAGTATTTT
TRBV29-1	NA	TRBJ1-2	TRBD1	CSVEGQGLRGYGYTF	TGCAGCGTTGAAGGACAGGGACTCCGCGGGTATGGCTACACCTTC
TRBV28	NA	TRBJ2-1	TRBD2	CASIFGTQLAGDNDNEQFF	TGTGCCAGCATCTTCGGGACCCAACTAGCGGGAGATAACGACAATGAGCAGTTCTTC
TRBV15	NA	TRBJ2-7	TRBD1	CATSRGQGPAYEQYF	TGTGCCACCAGCAGAGGACAGGGCCCCGCCTACGAGCAGTACTTC
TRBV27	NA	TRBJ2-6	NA	CASSYRPGANVLTF	TGTGCCAGCAGTTACAGACCCGGGGCCAACGTCCTGACTTTC
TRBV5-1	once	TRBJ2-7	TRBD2	CASSSGGGGEGAYEQYF	TGCGCCAGCAGCTCGGGAGGGGGGGGAGAGGGAGCCTACGAGCAGTACTTC